What follows are 17 T cell receptor beta chains derived from one specimen sequenced in a study of OX40 agonist ivuxolimab in advanced cancers. The library was obtained by the immunoSEQ multiplex PCR assay. TCRdb provides this immuneACCESS table in a form limited to in-frame rearrangements. Some clones are lacking; in checked studies, under half of them reflect an unresolved V gene, and why the rest are absent is not known. Across this sample there are about 61,000 clones, with 92% seen only once. The leading ten clones occupy around 25% of the sample. The source was CD4+ or CD8+ T cells sorted from blood, collected in a trial of the OX40 agonist ivuxolimab. The source of these receptors is an adult with an advanced solid tumor such as melanoma, head and neck, liver or kidney cancer.

V and J are TRBV27 and TRBJ2-7; 8 bases line up with TRBD1. Germline CDR1 MNHEY, CDR2 SMNVEV (reference sequence). The CDR3 extends over 16 amino acids. The junction had 10 bases not matched to a gene; V was cut back by 4 bases and J by 2 bases. CDR3 in DNA: TGTGCCAGCAGTTCTCTAACCGGGACAGGCCCCTACGAGCAGTACGTC. Its protein is CASSSLTGTGPYEQYV.

The CDR3 reads CASRTSGGPAPDTQYF. DNA of the CDR3: TGTGCCAGCCGGACTAGCGGGGGCCCCGCTCCAGATACGCAGTATTTT. The chain has TRBV2 and TRBJ2-3; 13 bases align to TRBD2. The germline V gene has CDR1 SNHLY and CDR2 FYNNEI. V shed 8 bases and J 4 bases; nucleotides not matched to a gene: 9. The CDR3 covers 16 residues.

The V gene is TRBV4-3, the J gene TRBJ1-2; no clear D gene. Trimming stripped 5 bases from V and 0 bases from J, with 22 bases between. CDR3 length: 18 residues. CDR1 and CDR2 from the germline V gene are LGHNA and YSLEER. This chain's CDR3 is CASSEAPGMTTTNYGYTF. The DNA of the CDR3 is TGCGCCAGCAGCGAAGCCCCCGGCATGACAACGACTAACTATGGCTACACCTTC.

This sequence joins TRBV28 and TRBJ2-3; D is perhaps TRBD2 (5 bases). CDR3 length: 15 residues. V lost 2 bases and J lost 2, with 11 bases in between. CDR1 MDHEN and CDR2 SYDVKM come from the germline V gene. CDR3 DNA sequence: TGTGCCAGCAGTTTAGCGGGTTTATACACAGATACGCAGTATTTT. Translated: CASSLAGLYTDTQYF.

This sequence joins TRBV5-4 and TRBJ2-3; no definite D call. Trimming took 4 bases from V and 3 from J, leaving 9 bases between them. The CDR3 length is 13 residues. The V gene's germline CDR1 is SGHNT and CDR2 YYREEE (reference sequence). The CDR3 protein is CASSRHPTDTQYF. CDR3 DNA: TGTGCCAGCAGCCGCCACCCGACAGATACGCAGTATTTT.

The rearrangement links TRBV4-3 to TRBJ1-2; D unresolved. This CDR3 has 15 residues. From germline, CDR1 is LGHNA and CDR2 YSLEER. Trimming removed 1 base at V and 0 bases at J, with 9 bases between. The CDR3 nucleotides are TGCGCCAGCAGCCAAGCCCCGTCGGCTAACTATGGCTACACCTTC. This gives the protein CASSQAPSANYGYTF.

The chain is built from TRBV19 and TRBJ2-2; possibly TRBD2 for D (6 bases). The CDR3 is 16 amino acids. CDR1 and CDR2 (germline): LNHDA, SQIVND (reference sequence). V lost 8 bases and J lost 6, with 22 bases in between. CDR3 protein: CASGRLVKNLPGELFF. CDR3 in DNA: TGTGCCAGTGGGAGGCTAGTGAAAAACCTCCCCGGGGAGCTGTTTTTT.

V gene TRBV30 combines with J gene TRBJ1-3; TRBD1 might be the D (5 bases). Germline V gene data show CDR1 as GTSNPN and CDR2 as SVGIG (reference sequence). Trimming removed 3 bases at V and 0 bases at J, with 6 bases between. The CDR3 is made up of 13 amino acids. CDR3 coding DNA: TGTGCCTGGAGGACAGTCTCTGGAAACACCATATATTTT. It yields the protein CAWRTVSGNTIYF.

The rearrangement links TRBV28 to TRBJ1-2, with TRBD1 matching over 10 bases. Trimming at V came to 5 bases and at J to 3 bases, leaving 6 bases not matched to a gene. Germline CDR1 is MDHEN and CDR2 is SYDVKM. This CDR3 is 15 amino acids long. CDR3 loop: CASSILDRGDYGYTF. CDR3 sequence (DNA): TGTGCCAGCAGTATCTTGGACAGGGGGGACTATGGCTACACCTTC.

The chain joins TRBV6-6 to TRBJ1-5; D ambiguous. V lost 1 base to trimming and J lost 2 bases, with 3 bases between them. This CDR3 is 13 amino acids long. Germline-derived CDR1 and CDR2 are MNHNY and SVGAGI (reference sequence). CDR3 DNA sequence: TGTGCCAGCAGTTACTTCGGCAATCAGCCCCAGCATTTT. Residues: CASSYFGNQPQHF.

This chain connects TRBV28 to TRBJ1-1; D remains unclear. This CDR3 has 13 amino acids. V dropped 5 bases and J dropped 10 bases, with 17 bases sitting between them. Germline assignment: CDR1 MDHEN and CDR2 SYDVKM. The CDR3 region is CASSPPLGYGAFF. The CDR3 nucleotides are TGTGCCAGCAGTCCCCCTTTGGGGTATGGAGCTTTCTTT.

The V call is TRBV5-1, the J call TRBJ2-1, with D unresolved. Germline values: CDR1 SGHRS, CDR2 YFSETQ. The V end lost 0 bases, the J end lost 4 bases, and 8 bases lay between the germline ends. The CDR3 is 14 amino acids. The DNA for the CDR3 is TGCGCCAGCAGCTTGGAGGTGACTTACAATGAGCAGTTCTTC. Its translation: CASSLEVTYNEQFF.

The chain carries TRBV30 and TRBJ2-3, with 9 bases fitting TRBD2. Trimming at V came to 1 base and at J to 2 bases, leaving 4 bases not matched to a gene. Germline CDR1 GTSNPN, CDR2 SVGIG (reference sequence). The CDR3 extends over 15 amino acids. CDR3 nucleotides: TGTGCCTGGAGTGGGACTAGCGAGCACACAGATACGCAGTATTTT. Its translation is CAWSGTSEHTDTQYF. The full variable domain, completed using reference TRBV30 and TRBJ2-3, is SQTIHQWPATLVQPVGSPLSLECTVEGTSNPNLYWYRQAAGRGLQLLFYSVGIGQISSEVPQNLSASRPQDRQFILSSKKLLLSDSGFYLCAWSGTSEHTDTQYFGPGTRLTVL.

The chain recombines TRBV6-5 with TRBJ2-7, with 7 positions matching TRBD2. Germline CDR1 reads MNHEY; CDR2 reads SVGAGI. The ends lost 0 bases at V and 0 bases at J; junction bases unmatched: 2. CDR3 length: 15 amino acids. The CDR3 reads CASSYSGGGSYEQYF. CDR3 coding DNA: TGTGCCAGCAGTTACTCGGGCGGGGGCTCCTACGAGCAGTACTTC.

The chain's CDR3 is CASSQGTSSYNEQFF. As DNA, the CDR3 is TGCGCCAGCAGCCAAGGTACGAGCTCCTACAATGAGCAGTTCTTC. This rearrangement joins TRBV4-3 to TRBJ2-1; D gene uncertain. Per the germline V gene, CDR1 is LGHNA and CDR2 is YSLEER. The CDR3 runs to 15 residues. The V gene lost 1 base and the J gene lost 0 bases, with 7 bases spanning the gap.

The chain combines TRBV28 with TRBJ1-5; tentative D call: TRBD1 (5 bases). V was cut by 10 bases and J by 2 bases, with 18 bases left in between. Germline assignment: CDR1 MDHEN and CDR2 SYDVKM. The CDR3 extends over 15 amino acids. The CDR3 loop is CATRVKGLGNQPQHF. The CDR3, as DNA: TGTGCCACCAGAGTGAAGGGACTTGGCAATCAGCCCCAGCATTTT.

The gene calls are TRBV30 and TRBJ2-3, with TRBD1 matching 7 bases. The CDR3 loop spans 14 amino acids. Germline V gene data show CDR1 as GTSNPN and CDR2 as SVGIG (reference sequence). V shed 2 bases, J shed 0 bases, and the junction held 2 bases outside the gene matches. The CDR3 DNA reads as TGTGCCTGGAGTAGGGGACAGAGCACAGATACGCAGTATTTT. This gives the protein CAWSRGQSTDTQYF.